This is a list of T cell receptor beta chains from one sample in a study of T cell responses to AZD1222 COVID-19 vaccine. Assay: immunoSEQ multiplex PCR; the TCRdb copy retains only in-frame clones and omits some. The sample shows roughly 15,000 clones, around four fifths of them seen only once. Source: peripheral blood, taken 28 days after the second AZD1222 dose. The receptors were gathered from an adult who received the AZD1222 COVID-19 vaccine. The CDR3 runs from the conserved cysteine through the conserved F or W. The D gene is left open where the match is weak. Rows give clone size only sometimes, using once, few, many, or a class for an expanded clone.

>TRBD1|few|TRBV5-5|TRBJ2-7
TGTGCCAGCAGCATTAGGACAGGGGGAACGGGATCCTACGAGCAGTACTTC
CASSIRTGGTGSYEQYF
>NA|NA|TRBV12-3/TRBV12-4|TRBJ2-7
TGTGCCAGTAAGGGCTACGAGCAGTACTTC
CASKGYEQYF
>TRBD1|NA|TRBV6-1|TRBJ1-1
TGTGCCAGCACCCTAGGGGGCCAAACTGAAGCTTTCTTT
CASTLGGQTEAFF
>TRBD2|few|TRBV5-6|TRBJ2-7
TGTGCCAGCACCCTTGTTGCGGGAGCTAGCTCCTACGAGCAGTACTTC
CASTLVAGASSYEQYF
>NA|NA|TRBV7-6|TRBJ1-2
TGTGCCAGCAGCCCGGCCGACAGGAACTATGGCTACACCTTC
CASSPADRNYGYTF
>TRBD1|NA|TRBV4-1|TRBJ2-7
TGCGCCAGCAGCCAGTTGTCGGGACAGGGGTTCGCCGAGCAGTACTTC
CASSQLSGQGFAEQYF
>TRBD1|NA|TRBV19|TRBJ1-5
TGTGCCAGTAGTACGACGGACAGGGACAATCAGCCCCAGCATTTT
CASSTTDRDNQPQHF
>NA|few|TRBV3-1/TRBV3-2|TRBJ1-5
TGTGCCAGCAGCCAGGAACACGCTCAGCCCCAGCATTTT
CASSQEHAQPQHF
>NA|NA|TRBV27|TRBJ1-4
TGTGCCAGCAGTTTATCAGGAGGGGGGAAACTGTTTTTT
CASSLSGGGKLFF
>NA|NA|TRBV28|TRBJ2-7
TGTGCCAGCAGTTTTGCAGTGGCCTACGAGCAGTACTTC
CASSFAVAYEQYF
>TRBD1|NA|TRBV7-8|TRBJ1-5
TGTGCCAGCAGCATAAGGGGGACAGGGGGCGATCAGCCCCAGCATTTT
CASSIRGTGGDQPQHF
>TRBD1|NA|TRBV7-6|TRBJ1-1
TGTGCCAGCAGCTTAGTGGCAGGGGGACTTCCTGAAGCTTTCTTT
CASSLVAGGLPEAFF
>NA|once|TRBV29-1|TRBJ2-7
TGCAGCGTTGAAGATCAGACAGCGAGCTCCTACGAGCAGTACTTC
CSVEDQTASSYEQYF
>NA|NA|TRBV20-1|TRBJ2-7
TGCAGTGCTAGTACCGGGACCTACTACGAGCAGTACTTC
CSASTGTYYEQYF
>NA|NA|TRBV3-1/TRBV3-2|TRBJ2-7
TGTGCCAGCAGGTTAGGATACGAGCAGTACTTC
CASRLGYEQYF
>NA|NA|TRBV6-2/TRBV6-3|TRBJ1-2
TGTGCCAGCAGTTATGGGGGAGGCAACTATGGCTACACCTTC
CASSYGGGNYGYTF
>NA|NA|TRBV18|TRBJ2-1
TGTGCCAGCTCACCACGGCCACGCGATGAGCAGTTCTTC
CASSPRPRDEQFF
>NA|few|TRBV5-6|TRBJ1-1
TGTGCCAGCAGCTTGTTCAGAGGGAACACTGAAGCTTTCTTT
CASSLFRGNTEAFF
>NA|NA|TRBV27|TRBJ2-7
TGTGCCAGCAGTTTATCCATCGGGGAACAATCCTACGAGCAGTACTTC
CASSLSIGEQSYEQYF
>TRBD2|NA|TRBV6-5|TRBJ2-3
TGTGCCAGCAGTTCCCCGCGACTAGCGAGCACAGATACGCAGTATTTT
CASSSPRLASTDTQYF
>NA|NA|TRBV29-1|TRBJ1-1
TGCAGCGTTGATGAAGCTCCGAGGCTTGGCACTGAAGCTTTCTTT
CSVDEAPRLGTEAFF
>TRBD2|NA|TRBV13|TRBJ2-7
TGTGCCAGCAGCTTAGGTGGACTAGCGGGGTACTTGAACGAGCAGTACTTC
CASSLGGLAGYLNEQYF
>NA|NA|TRBV27|TRBJ1-6
TGTGCTACCGGGGACTTAAATTCACCCCTCCACTTT
CATGDLNSPLHF
>TRBD1|NA|TRBV4-3|TRBJ2-4
TGCGCCAGCAGCCTTTTCTTCCCGGGACAGGGGCAAAACATTCAGTACTTC
CASSLFFPGQGQNIQYF
>NA|NA|TRBV2|TRBJ2-7
TGTGCCAGCAGTGTTACTAGTCGCAACGACGAGCAGTACTTC
CASSVTSRNDEQYF
>NA|NA|TRBV7-6|TRBJ2-2
TGTGCCAGCAGCTTAGGGGGGCGGGTCACCGGGGAGCTGTTTTTT
CASSLGGRVTGELFF
>NA|NA|TRBV19|TRBJ2-7
TGTGCCAGTAGTAATCGGGGGATAAAGGACGAGCAGTACTTC
CASSNRGIKDEQYF
>TRBD1|NA|TRBV7-8|TRBJ2-1
TGTGCCAGCAGTCACAGGGGTTCGGATGAGCAGTTCTTC
CASSHRGSDEQFF
>NA|NA|TRBV10-3|TRBJ1-5
TGTGCCATCAGCCTTGACGGGAGCAATCAGCCCCAGCATTTT
CAISLDGSNQPQHF
>NA|NA|TRBV5-6|TRBJ2-5
TGTGCCAGCATCCCTATGTCAGGGTTGGAGACCCAGTACTTC
CASIPMSGLETQYF
>NA|NA|TRBV27|TRBJ1-2
TGTGCCAGCAGAGGAGATCGGGGGGACTATGGCTACACCTTC
CASRGDRGDYGYTF
>NA|NA|TRBV5-5|TRBJ1-5
TGTGCCAGCAGCTTTGGGGATGGGGTGGGCTGGAATCAGCCCCAGCATTTT
CASSFGDGVGWNQPQHF
>NA|few|TRBV5-5|TRBJ1-1
TGTGCCAGCAGCTTGGAGCAGGGTCAAACTGAAGCTTTCTTT
CASSLEQGQTEAFF
>NA|few|TRBV2|TRBJ1-4
TGTGCCAGCAGTGAAGGGGGGTATGCCTTTAATGAAAAACTGTTTTTT
CASSEGGYAFNEKLFF
>TRBD2|NA|TRBV27|TRBJ2-2
TGTGCCAGCAGTTGGGGGGGGGCCGGGGAGCTGTTTTTT
CASSWGGAGELFF
>NA|once|TRBV18|TRBJ1-5
TGTGCCAGCTCGCCGACAGATAGCAATCAGCCCCAGCATTTT
CASSPTDSNQPQHF
>NA|NA|TRBV11-2|TRBJ2-1
TGTGCCAGCAGCTTAGTGGAGGGTCGGAATGAGCAGTTCTTC
CASSLVEGRNEQFF